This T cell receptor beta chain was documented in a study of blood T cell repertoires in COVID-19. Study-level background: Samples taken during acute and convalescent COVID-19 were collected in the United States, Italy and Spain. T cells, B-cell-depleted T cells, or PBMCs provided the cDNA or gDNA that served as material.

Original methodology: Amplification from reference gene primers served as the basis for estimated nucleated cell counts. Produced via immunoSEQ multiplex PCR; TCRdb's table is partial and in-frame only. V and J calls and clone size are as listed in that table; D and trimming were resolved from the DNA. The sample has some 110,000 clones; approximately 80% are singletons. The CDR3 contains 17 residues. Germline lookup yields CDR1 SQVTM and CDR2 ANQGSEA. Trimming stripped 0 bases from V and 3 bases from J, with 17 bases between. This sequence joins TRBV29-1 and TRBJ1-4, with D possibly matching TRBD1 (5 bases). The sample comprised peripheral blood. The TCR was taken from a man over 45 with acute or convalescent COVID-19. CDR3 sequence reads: CSVEDPEGRVANEKLFF. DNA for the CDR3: TGCAGCGTTGAAGATCCGGAGGGGCGGGTTGCTAATGAAAAACTGTTTTTT.